Below, one TCR beta chain is given with its context. No antigen is known for it. No base qualities exist here, and no much larger clone lies one base off it. This record comes from a study of blood T cell repertoires in COVID-19 (dated by TCRdb to between 2020 and 2021). Describing the broader study: The collaborator samples originated in the United States, Italy and Spain and spanned the acute and convalescent phases of COVID-19. The prospective study material was composed of cDNA or gDNA derived from T cells, B-cell-depleted T cells, or PBMCs. The dataset comprised deeply sampled blood TCRbeta repertoires from subjects exposed to, actively infected with, or recovered from COVID-19. The repertoires were released in a freely available public database meant as a resource for research on the immune response to SARS-CoV-2. Samples came from the ongoing ImmuneRACE study (first 160 participants) plus 1,254 subjects from 6 global collaborators. A de-identified subject ID, COVID-19 status, age in years and sex were almost always included in the sample metadata. Where available, HLA class I and class II types were taken from metadata supplied by the sample provider and were not determined by assay-based typing. Study-wide findings and limitations: The quantity of clinical and demographic metadata differed by source and by participant and was supplied without curation.

Germline trimming amounts to 2 bases on V and 3 bases on J, with 10 as the count of junction bases outside the gene matches. CDR1 is given as GTSNPN and CDR2 as SVGIG, both from the germline V gene (reference sequence). The CDR3 starts with the cysteine, ends with the phenylalanine, and has 17 residues. The kept DNA is CDR3 alone, 51 bases in frame from the first base. The immunoSEQ Assay, a bias-controlled multiplex PCR, was used to amplify TCRbeta CDR3 regions from genomic DNA. In the paper's pipeline: The number of nucleated cells in each sample was estimated from the amplification of reference gene primers within the assay. To quantify the absolute abundance of each unique TCRbeta CDR3 rearrangement, sequence reads were collapsed and filtered. For each sample, productive Simpson clonality was calculated as the square root of Simpson's diversity index over productive rearrangements. As stored in TCRdb, this immuneACCESS dataset retains in-frame rearrangements with V and J assigned. A fraction of the clones does not appear; measured against another copy, unresolved V genes explain less than half of the discrepancy, and the remainder lacks a known reason. V and J calls and clone size are those listed in that table; D and trimming were worked out from the DNA. The sample table lists 120,000 to 150,000 clones, roughly 76% of them with a count of one. The ten most abundant clones make up roughly 8% of the sample.

The collaborating institutions used their own protocols to collect whole blood in K2EDTA tubes. For TCRbeta analysis, collaborators shipped samples as frozen whole blood, isolated PBMCs, or DNA extracted from either of those sample types. The chain uses TRBV30 and TRBJ2-6; TRBD2 fits 7 bases in the junction. Material for sequencing was peripheral blood. The TCR originated in a human donor with acute or convalescent COVID-19. The donor label of this sample is uncertain. The CDR3 protein: CAWSLRHAGVGANVLTF. The nucleotides read TGTGCCTGGAGTCTCCGACACGCGGGGGTTGGGGCCAACGTCCTGACTTTC.